This TCR beta chain emerged from a study of blood T cell repertoires in COVID-19 (dated by TCRdb to 2020 to 2021). Broadly, across the study: The collaborator samples originated in the United States, Italy and Spain and spanned the acute and convalescent phases of COVID-19. Nearly every sample came with metadata listing a de-identified subject ID, COVID-19 status, age in years and sex. The material from the prospective study consisted of cDNA or gDNA derived from T cells, B-cell-depleted T cells, or PBMCs. Where HLA class I and class II types were available, the types were taken from metadata supplied by the sample provider, not from assay-based typing. The dataset comprised deeply sampled blood TCRbeta repertoires from subjects exposed to, actively infected with, or recovered from COVID-19. Samples came from the ongoing ImmuneRACE study (first 160 participants) plus 1,254 subjects from 6 global collaborators. The repertoires were released in a freely available public database intended as a resource for research on the immune response to SARS-CoV-2.

TCRbeta CDR3 regions were amplified from genomic DNA using the immunoSEQ Assay, a bias-controlled multiplex PCR. On the study's bioinformatics: The number of nucleated cells in each sample was estimated by amplification of reference gene primers within the assay. Sequence reads were collapsed and filtered to measure the absolute abundance of every unique TCRbeta CDR3 rearrangement. For each sample, productive Simpson clonality was calculated by taking the square root of Simpson's diversity index across productive rearrangements. The immuneACCESS repertoire file appears here via TCRdb, limited to in-frame rearrangements. These files lack a portion of the clones; in checked studies, under half of the deficit traces to unresolved V genes, and the cause of the others is not known. Clone size and the V and J calls come from that table; the DNA yielded D and trimming. This sample comprises 65,000 to 75,000 clones, 83% of them detected only once. 40% to 50% of the sample rests with the top ten.

Paper-wide results and their limitations: The quantity of clinical and demographic metadata differed by source and by participant and was supplied without curation.

Whole blood was collected in K2EDTA tubes by collaborating institutions according to the institutions' own protocols. Collaborator samples were shipped for TCRbeta analysis as frozen whole blood, isolated PBMCs, or DNA extracted from either sample type. Including cysteine and phenylalanine, the CDR3 has 13 amino acids. Solely the CDR3 DNA is kept, with 39 bases framed from the first base. The germline V gene sets CDR1 to SGHTA and CDR2 to FQGNSA. V and J lose 5 bases and 9 bases, and a span of 16 bases separates them. This clone was seen just once. No cognate antigen has been identified for it. Within one base of it there is no much larger clone, and no base qualities were kept.

The TCR was taken from a man older than 75 with acute or convalescent COVID-19. Rearrangement joined TRBV7-2 to TRBJ1-1, with no reliable assignment of the D segment. The sample consisted of peripheral blood. The sequenced DNA: TGTGCCAGCAGCCATGGGAGCCATCTAAAAGCTTTCTTT. Translated, this is CASSHGSHLKAFF.